Below are 32 T cell receptor beta chains sequenced from a single sample in a study of graft-versus-host responses after intestinal transplantation. There were around 200,000 CFSE-labeled responder cells plated together with around 200,000 irradiated, violet-dye-labeled stimulator cells. Assay: immunoSEQ multiplex PCR; the TCRdb copy retains only in-frame clones and omits some. The top ten clones hold roughly a third of a sample with thousands of clones, about 30% of them seen once. The source material was alloreactive CD8+ T cells from a mixed lymphocyte reaction culture, sampled before intestinal transplant. The subset denotes: CFSE-low proliferating T cells sorted from roughly 6-day pre-transplant mixed lymphocyte reaction (GvH or HvG direction). The receptors come from a human patient who received an intestinal transplant.

The sample holds a few counts of this clone. The chain employs TRBV7-9 and TRBJ2-3; D is ambiguous. This CDR3 has 15 amino acids. The ends were cut back, 2 bases at V and 5 bases at J, with 14 bases in the middle. Per the germline V gene, CDR1 is SEHNR and CDR2 is FQNEAQ (reference sequence). CDR3 DNA: TGTGCCAGCAGCTTAAATATCTACCCCCTAGATACGCAGTATTTT. Translating gives CASSLNIYPLDTQYF.

This chain uses TRBV6-4 with TRBJ1-1; D is unresolved. Trimming left V 5 bases short and J 4 bases short, with 11 bases between. The germline gives CDR1 MRHNA, CDR2 SNTAGT. This CDR3 has 13 amino acids. For the CDR3, the DNA is TGTGCCAGCAGTTACGACATGAGCACTGAAGCTTTCTTT. Its translation: CASSYDMSTEAFF.

The chain carries TRBV6-6 and TRBJ1-5, with no clear D. Germline V CDR1 and CDR2: MNHNY, SVGAGI (reference sequence). Between the trimmed V and J ends, which lost 0 bases and 0 bases, there was a span of 9 bases. The CDR3 totals 16 residues. The CDR3 is CASSYSSVYSNQPQHF. The CDR3 nucleotides read TGTGCCAGCAGTTACTCGAGTGTGTATAGCAATCAGCCCCAGCATTTT.

This clone is deemed medium-sized. Within the sample, other DNA sequences also encode this same CDR3. The CDR3 DNA follows: TGTGCCAGTAGTTTCGGGACTGAAGTCTACGAGCAGTACTTC. It is translated as CASSFGTEVYEQYF. V is TRBV19 and J is TRBJ2-7; perhaps TRBD2 as D (6 bases). CDR1 is LNHDA and CDR2 is SQIVND in the germline V gene (reference sequence). V lost 5 bases, J lost 3 bases, and 14 bases lay in between. CDR3 size: 14 residues.

A few counts support this clone. The V and J genes are TRBV7-6 and TRBJ2-3; no definite D call. The ends were cut back, 3 bases at V and 6 bases at J, with 10 bases in the middle. CDR3 length: 13 amino acids. In germline, CDR1 is SGHVS, CDR2 FNYEAQ. Here the CDR3 DNA reads TGTGCCAGCAGCTTCCTGCCCAGGGATACGCAGTATTTT. This encodes CASSFLPRDTQYF. Filled out from reference TRBV7-6 and TRBJ2-3, the complete variable domain reads GAGVSQSPRYKVTKRGQDVALRCDPISGHVSLYWYRQALGQGPEFLTYFNYEAQQDKSGLPNDRFSAERPEGSISTLTIQRTEQRDSAMYRCASSFLPRDTQYFGPGTRLTVL.

This clone has a handful of counts. V and J are TRBV29-1 and TRBJ2-7; a weak D match, TRBD2 (6 bases). V was shortened by 6 bases and J by 0 bases, with 15 bases between the two germline ends. The CDR3 is 14 amino acids. Germline V lookup: CDR1 SQVTM, CDR2 ANQGSEA. Here the CDR3 reads CSVLGGALSYEQYF. DNA of the CDR3: TGCAGCGTCCTTGGCGGGGCCCTCTCCTACGAGCAGTACTTC.

This clone showed up just a few times. The V call is TRBV7-7, the J call TRBJ1-2; the match to TRBD1 covers 8 bases. The CDR3 runs 15 residues. The germline V gene has CDR1 SSHAT and CDR2 FNYEAQ (reference sequence). The J segment lost 8 bases and the V segment lost 6 bases, leaving 14 bases of the junction unmatched. The CDR3 DNA is TGTGCCAGCAGTCGTGAGGAGGGCCCAGGGGGCGGCTACACCTTC. Amino acid sequence: CASSREEGPGGGYTF.

The chain uses TRBV7-8 and TRBJ2-1; D ambiguous. Between the trimmed V and J ends, which lost 5 bases and 6 bases, there was a span of 5 bases. The CDR3 has 11 amino acids. The V gene's germline CDR1 is SGHVS and CDR2 FQNEAQ. The CDR3 DNA follows: TGTGCCAGCAGCGCGCTCAATGAGCAGTTCTTC. Translated, it gives CASSALNEQFF.

This clone was picked up a small number of times. The rearrangement links TRBV9 to TRBJ2-7, with D tentatively TRBD1 (6 bases). Germline assignment: CDR1 SGDLS and CDR2 YYNGEE. Trimming removed 4 bases at V and 0 bases at J, with 11 bases between. The CDR3 runs 14 residues. CDR3 nucleotides: TGTGCCAGCAGCAACGGACAGAGCTCCTACGAGCAGTACTTC. Encoded protein: CASSNGQSSYEQYF.

The V gene is TRBV6-1, the J gene TRBJ2-7; D is perhaps TRBD1 (5 bases). The CDR3 totals 14 residues. Germline V gives CDR1 MNHNS, CDR2 SASEGT. V dropped 5 bases and J dropped 0 bases, with 11 bases sitting between them. The CDR3, as DNA: TGTGCCAGCAGTTCGACAGCCCCCTCCTACGAGCAGTACTTC. This translates into CASSSTAPSYEQYF.

The DNA of the CDR3 is TGTGCCAGCAGTTTATTACCCAGGGCGGAAGAGACCCAGTACTTC. Translated: CASSLLPRAEETQYF. The rearrangement uses TRBV27 and TRBJ2-5; a weak D match, TRBD1 (5 bases). Germline-derived CDR1 and CDR2 are MNHEY and SMNVEV (reference sequence). The CDR3 is 15 amino acids. Trimming cost V 1 base and J 3 bases, with 12 bases left between them.

Within the sample, this clone is medium-sized (0.01 to 0.1%). The chain recombines TRBV5-6 with TRBJ2-3; 11 bases map to TRBD2. The CDR3 loop spans 18 amino acids. The V segment lost 4 bases and the J segment 10 bases; nucleotides outside the gene matches: 20. Germline V gene sequence: CDR1 SGHDT, CDR2 YYEEEE. CDR3 sequence (DNA): TGTGCCAGCAGCCAAGGGGTCCTAGCGGGAGGATCCACTTGGGCGCAGTATTTT. Translated: CASSQGVLAGGSTWAQYF.

In this sample, this clone turned up a few times. The rearrangement links TRBV6-6 to TRBJ2-5; D is perhaps TRBD2 (6 bases). V was clipped by 0 bases and J by 4 bases, with 9 bases between them. In germline, CDR1 is MNHNY, CDR2 SVGAGI (reference sequence). The CDR3 extends over 14 amino acids. The CDR3 spells CASSYSSSGETQYF. The CDR3 coding sequence is TGTGCCAGCAGTTACTCTAGTAGCGGAGAGACCCAGTACTTC.

The chain recombines TRBV29-1 with TRBJ2-5; perhaps TRBD2 as D (5 bases). The CDR3 extends over 10 amino acids. The germline V and J ends were trimmed by 4 bases and 5 bases, with 5 bases remaining between them. Germline CDR1 SQVTM, CDR2 ANQGSEA. The CDR3 region has the DNA TGCAGCGTTGTAGCGGAGACCCAGTACTTC. Amino acids: CSVVAETQYF. The entire variable domain, with the rest obtained from reference TRBV29-1 and TRBJ2-5, is as follows: SAVISQKPSRDICQRGTSLTIQCQVDSQVTMMFWYRQQPGQSLTLIATANQGSEATYESGFVIDKFPISRPNLTFSTLTVSNMSPEDSSIYLCSVVAETQYFGPGTRLLVL.

CDR3 in amino acids: CASSLGSTYEQYF. CDR3 sequence (DNA): TGTGCCAGCAGTTTAGGCAGTACCTACGAGCAGTACTTC. The chain recombines TRBV27 with TRBJ2-7; D call uncertain. In germline, CDR1 is MNHEY, CDR2 SMNVEV (reference sequence). This CDR3 has 13 residues. V was clipped by 2 bases and J by 2 bases, with 7 bases between them.

V gene TRBV4-1 combines with J gene TRBJ1-6; maybe TRBD1 (5 bases). This CDR3 is 15 amino acids long. Between the trimmed V and J ends, which lost 0 bases and 4 bases, there was a span of 7 bases. CDR1 MGHRA and CDR2 YSYEKL come from the germline V gene. The CDR3 nucleotides read TGCGCCAGCAGCCAAGAGACAGTTTATAATTCACCCCTCCACTTT. Its protein is CASSQETVYNSPLHF.

This clone was detected only a few times. The V call is TRBV9, the J call TRBJ2-3; TRBD2 aligns across 15 bases. This CDR3 is built from 20 residues. Germline V gene data show CDR1 as SGDLS and CDR2 as YYNGEE. The trim removed 4 bases at V and 4 bases at J, leaving 16 bases unmatched. The CDR3 protein is CASSHPLGLAGGDVADTQYF. CDR3 bases: TGTGCCAGCAGCCACCCCCTAGGACTAGCGGGAGGGGACGTCGCAGATACGCAGTATTTT.

The chain links TRBV7-9 to TRBJ2-7; 9 bases fit TRBD1. The ends lost 5 bases at V and 1 base at J; junction bases unmatched: 3. Germline CDR1 and CDR2: SEHNR and FQNEAQ (reference sequence). The CDR3 spans 14 residues. The CDR3 loop is CASSPGTGSYEQYF. CDR3 in DNA: TGTGCCAGCAGCCCGGGGACAGGGTCCTACGAGCAGTACTTC.

This clone was recorded a few times. J is TRBJ2-7 and V is TRBV19, with D maybe TRBD1 (7 bases). The CDR3 length is 13 residues. V lost 10 bases to trimming and J lost 0 bases, with 13 bases between them. Germline CDR1 is LNHDA and CDR2 is SQIVND (reference sequence). CDR3 amino acids: CATSGGSSYEQYF. The CDR3 DNA is TGTGCCACCTCAGGGGGGAGCTCCTACGAGCAGTACTTC.

The chain carries TRBV7-8 and TRBJ2-7; 9 bases map to TRBD2. CDR3 length: 15 residues. Germline CDR1 SGHVS, CDR2 FQNEAQ. The V segment lost 6 bases and the J segment 4 bases; nucleotides outside the gene matches: 10. The CDR3 reads CASSPGTSSAYEQYF. The CDR3 coding sequence is TGTGCCAGCAGTCCCGGGACTAGCAGTGCATACGAGCAGTACTTC.

This chain connects TRBV28 to TRBJ2-7; D possibly corresponds to TRBD2 (6 bases). This CDR3 has 14 amino acids. CDR1 is MDHEN, CDR2 SYDVKM, per germline. Trimming took 7 bases from V and 7 from J, leaving 20 bases between them. CDR3: CASKRAGILLEQYF. CDR3 bases: TGTGCCAGCAAGCGGGCAGGGATCCTACTGGAGCAGTACTTC.

Within the sample, this clone is medium-sized. One junction end disagrees with the germline gene, perhaps due to a read error. V is TRBV13 and J is TRBJ2-1; D might be TRBD1 (5 bases). CDR1 is PRHDT and CDR2 is FYEKMQ in the germline V gene (reference sequence). The CDR3 totals 15 residues. The CDR3 region is CASSLGLEYEGVAVF. CDR3 coding DNA: TGTGCCAGCAGCTTAGGCCTGGAGTACGAAGGGGTCGCAGTCTTC.

The J gene is TRBJ1-1, the V gene TRBV2; D is unclear. The V and J ends lost 9 bases and 8 bases respectively, with 13 bases between them. Per germline, CDR1 SNHLY and CDR2 FYNNEI. The CDR3 runs to 11 residues. The CDR3 sequence: CAREGIEEAFF. The CDR3 DNA reads TGTGCCAGGGAGGGAATCGAGGAAGCTTTCTTT.

By frequency in the sample, this clone is medium-sized. This chain joins TRBV2 and TRBJ2-1; 7 bases are shared with TRBD2. Germline CDR1 reads SNHLY; CDR2 reads FYNNEI. This CDR3 contains 15 residues. The J segment lost 6 bases and the V segment lost 8 bases, leaving 13 bases of the junction unmatched. CDR3 nucleotides: TGTGCCAGCCAAAACCTACCAGGCGGGAGCAATGAGCAGTTCTTC. It encodes CASQNLPGGSNEQFF.

There are a few counts of this clone. This rearrangement joins TRBV9 to TRBJ2-7, with TRBD2 as a possible D gene (5 bases). From germline, CDR1 is SGDLS and CDR2 YYNGEE. The V and J ends lost 3 bases and 3 bases respectively, with 19 bases between them. The CDR3 contains 16 residues. The CDR3: CASSGKTGITLYEQYF. CDR3 DNA: TGTGCCAGCAGCGGAAAAACCGGGATTACCCTCTACGAGCAGTACTTC.

The chain has TRBV6-6 and TRBJ2-3, with a possible D match to TRBD1 (6 bases). Trimming removed 0 bases at V and 6 bases at J, with 10 bases between. CDR1 MNHNY and CDR2 SVGAGI come from the germline V gene (reference sequence). This CDR3 contains 14 residues. The DNA for the CDR3 is TGTGCCAGCAGTTACTCGCAGGGGCGGGATACGCAGTATTTT. Residues: CASSYSQGRDTQYF.

DNA for the CDR3: TGTGCCAGCAGGGCGGCGGGGGGGCTTGGCTATGGCTACACCTTC. Translating gives CASRAAGGLGYGYTF. The V call is TRBV6-5, the J call TRBJ1-2, with D perhaps TRBD1 (6 bases). This CDR3 is built from 15 residues. Germline V gene data show CDR1 as MNHEY and CDR2 as SVGAGI. V was shortened by 6 bases and J by 4 bases, with 18 bases between the two germline ends.

This clone was found a few times. The rearrangement links TRBV5-1 to TRBJ2-2, with 8 bases aligning to TRBD1. Losses at the gene ends were 4 bases for V and 4 bases for J; bases not matched to a gene: 6. The CDR3 consists of 15 residues. Germline V gives CDR1 SGHRS, CDR2 YFSETQ. CDR3 bases: TGCGCCAGCAGCCCGGACAGGGAAGGCACCGGGGAGCTGTTTTTT. Protein: CASSPDREGTGELFF.

This clone was seen more than once but under ten times. The rearrangement uses TRBV19 and TRBJ1-1; D is unresolved. CDR3 length equals 13 residues. Trimming pared 6 bases from V and 4 bases from J, leaving 12 bases between. Germline CDR1 and CDR2: LNHDA and SQIVND (reference sequence). CDR3 coding DNA: TGTGCCAGTAGGACTCCCCCTGGCACTGAAGCTTTCTTT. This gives the protein CASRTPPGTEAFF. The full variable domain, completed using reference TRBV19 and TRBJ1-1, is DGGITQSPKYLFRKEGQNVTLSCEQNLNHDAMYWYRQDPGQGLRLIYYSQIVNDFQKGDIAEGYSVSREKKESFPLTVTSAQKNPTAFYLCASRTPPGTEAFFGQGTRLTVV.

This clone was seen a few times. The gene calls are TRBV6-1 and TRBJ2-1; TRBD2 agrees at 7 bases. The CDR3 is made up of 17 amino acids. J gave up 0 bases and V 0 bases, and 5 bases lay outside the gene matches. Germline V gives CDR1 MNHNS, CDR2 SASEGT. The chain's CDR3 is CASSEAVLADSYNEQFF. The CDR3 DNA reads as TGTGCCAGCAGTGAAGCGGTTCTAGCGGACTCCTACAATGAGCAGTTCTTC.

This clone has a single count. The rearrangement uses TRBV11-3 and TRBJ2-3; D is unclear. This CDR3 is 12 amino acids long. The germline CDR1 and CDR2 sequences are SGHNT and YENEEA. V shed 5 bases and J shed 1 base, with 4 bases lying between them. For the CDR3, the DNA is TGTGCCAGCAGCGTCGGCACAGATACGCAGTATTTT. Translated: CASSVGTDTQYF.

The rearrangement joins TRBV18 to TRBJ2-5; D is ambiguous. V lost 2 bases and J 2 bases, leaving 9 bases between the germline ends. Per the germline V gene, CDR1 is KGHSH and CDR2 is LQKENI. The CDR3 has 14 amino acids. The chain's CDR3 is CASSPRLGQETQYF. The CDR3 DNA reads TGTGCCAGCTCACCAAGACTTGGGCAAGAGACCCAGTACTTC.